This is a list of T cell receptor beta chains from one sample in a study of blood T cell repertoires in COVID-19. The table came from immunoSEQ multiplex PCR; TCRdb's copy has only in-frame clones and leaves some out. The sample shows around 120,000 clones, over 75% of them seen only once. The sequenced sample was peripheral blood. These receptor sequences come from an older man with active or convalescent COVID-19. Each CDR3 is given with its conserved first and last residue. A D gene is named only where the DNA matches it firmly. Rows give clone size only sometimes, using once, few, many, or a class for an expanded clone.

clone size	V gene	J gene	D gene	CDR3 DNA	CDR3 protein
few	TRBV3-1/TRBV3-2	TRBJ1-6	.	TGTGCCAGCAGCCAGATGAGAAATTCACCCCTCCACTTT	CASSQMRNSPLHF
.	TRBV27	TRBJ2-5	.	TGTGCCAGCTCTCAGCGACTACAAGAGACCCAGTACTTC	CASSQRLQETQYF
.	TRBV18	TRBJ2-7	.	TGTGCCAGCTCACAAGGGGCGCGCTCCGAGCAGTACTTC	CASSQGARSEQYF
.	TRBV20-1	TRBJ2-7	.	TGCAGTGCTAGTCCTAGCACCCAGAACGAGCAGTACTTC	CSASPSTQNEQYF
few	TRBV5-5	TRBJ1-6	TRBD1	TGTGCCAGCAGCCCCGGGACAGCCTCACCCCTCCACTTT	CASSPGTASPLHF
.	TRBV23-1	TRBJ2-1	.	TGCGCCAGCAGTCTAATATCCTACAATGAGCAGTTCTTC	CASSLISYNEQFF
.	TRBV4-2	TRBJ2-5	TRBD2	TGTGCCAGCAGCCAAGTGGGACTAGCGGGGGGGCGGTCAGAGACCCAGTACTTC	CASSQVGLAGGRSETQYF
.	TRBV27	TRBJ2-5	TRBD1	TGTGCCAGCAGTTTATCACCCTGGACAGGGGCTCACCAAGAGACCCAGTACTTC	CASSLSPWTGAHQETQYF
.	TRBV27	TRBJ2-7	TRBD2	TGTGCCAGCAGTGCATCTAGCGGGGTGGCCTCCTACGAGCAGTACTTC	CASSASSGVASYEQYF
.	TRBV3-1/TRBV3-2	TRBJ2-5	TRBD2	TGTGCCAGCAGCTCTAGCGGGAGCTCGGGGGAGACCCAGTACTTC	CASSSSGSSGETQYF
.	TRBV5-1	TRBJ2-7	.	TGCGCCAGCAGCTTGGCCGGCAGGGGTGCATCCTACGAGCAGTACTTC	CASSLAGRGASYEQYF
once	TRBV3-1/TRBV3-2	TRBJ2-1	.	TGTGCCAGCAGCGGGGCCTATCAGGAGAATGAGCAGTTCTTC	CASSGAYQENEQFF
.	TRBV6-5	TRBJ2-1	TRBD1	TGTGCCAGCAGGGTCACAGGGGGCAATGAGCAGTTCTTC	CASRVTGGNEQFF